What follows are 12 T cell receptor beta chains derived from one specimen sequenced in a study of technical replicates of blood from several donors. Libraries were prepared by immunoSEQ multiplex PCR; TCRdb keeps only in-frame clonotypes and omits some of them. The sample includes nearly 80,000 clones, more than 85% of them seen just once. The sequenced material came from T cells isolated from PBMCs. The receptors were sampled from a human donor in good health.

The genes are TRBV19 and TRBJ2-7; perhaps TRBD2 as D (5 bases). The CDR3 consists of 13 residues. Trimming removed 4 bases at V and 4 bases at J, with 11 bases between. Germline V gene lookup returns CDR1 LNHDA and CDR2 SQIVND (reference sequence). CDR3 sequence reads: CASSSGFAYEQYF. The DNA for the CDR3 is TGTGCCAGTAGTAGCGGGTTCGCTTACGAGCAGTACTTC.

The chain is built from TRBV6-6 and TRBJ2-7; the D gene is possibly TRBD1 (5 bases). V was cut by 4 bases and J by 7 bases, with 8 bases left in between. This CDR3 comprises 11 residues. Germline V gene lookup returns CDR1 MNHNY and CDR2 SVGAGI (reference sequence). This CDR3 is CASSSAGEQYF. In DNA form, the CDR3 reads TGTGCCAGCAGTTCAGCAGGGGAGCAGTACTTC.

This rearrangement joins TRBV7-2 to TRBJ2-1; a possible D gene is TRBD2 (5 bases). The V gene lost 1 base and the J gene lost 0 bases, with 10 bases spanning the gap. Per the germline V gene, CDR1 is SGHTA and CDR2 is FQGNSA. This CDR3 has 16 amino acids. CDR3 sequence reads: CASSLEAGISYNEQFF. The CDR3 bases are TGTGCCAGCAGCTTAGAGGCGGGCATCTCCTACAATGAGCAGTTCTTC.

The chain joins TRBV5-8 to TRBJ2-2; 7 bases match TRBD2. The J segment lost 4 bases and the V segment lost 2 bases, leaving 2 bases of the junction unmatched. Germline V gene data show CDR1 as SGHTS and CDR2 as YDEGEE. The CDR3 totals 14 residues. This CDR3 is CASSFRGGTGELFF. The CDR3 bases are TGTGCCAGCAGCTTTCGCGGGGGCACCGGGGAGCTGTTTTTT.

The chain combines TRBV6-5 with TRBJ1-1; TRBD1 matches at 8 bases. The CDR3 runs to 14 residues. V dropped 7 bases and J dropped 0; count of bases not matched to a gene: 4. Per the germline V gene, CDR1 is MNHEY and CDR2 is SVGAGI. Here the CDR3 reads CASKLDRVNTEAFF. The CDR3 DNA reads as TGTGCCAGCAAACTGGACAGGGTGAACACTGAAGCTTTCTTT.

The gene calls are TRBV4-1 and TRBJ2-3; maybe TRBD2 (6 bases). There are 20 residues in the CDR3. Germline V gives CDR1 MGHRA, CDR2 YSYEKL. Trimming removed 4 bases at V and 2 bases at J, with 28 bases between. The CDR3, as DNA: TGCGCCAGCAGCCCTCTCGTGTTATCGCCGAGGGAGGAGTCCACAGATACGCAGTATTTT. It encodes CASSPLVLSPREESTDTQYF.

The gene calls are TRBV10-3 and TRBJ2-2, with TRBD2 as a possible D gene (6 bases). Trimming left V 2 bases short and J 6 bases short, with 16 bases between. The CDR3 extends over 16 amino acids. CDR1 and CDR2 (germline): ENHRY, SYGVKD. This CDR3 is CAISELGSGVSGELFF. For the CDR3, the DNA is TGTGCCATCAGTGAGCTGGGTTCGGGAGTCTCCGGGGAGCTGTTTTTT.

The chain combines TRBV6-5 with TRBJ2-3; D gene uncertain. V was cut by 10 bases and J by 4 bases, with 15 bases left in between. Germline V gene lookup returns CDR1 MNHEY and CDR2 SVGAGI. CDR3 length equals 13 residues. CDR3 amino acids: CATVLPGSDTQYF. CDR3 nucleotide sequence: TGTGCCACCGTCCTTCCTGGCTCAGATACGCAGTATTTT.

This clone has only a few counts. The rearrangement joins TRBV5-4 to TRBJ1-3; D may be TRBD1 (5 bases). The V gene lost 7 bases and the J gene lost 6 bases, with 17 bases spanning the gap. There are 14 residues in the CDR3. Germline V gives CDR1 SGHNT, CDR2 YYREEE (reference sequence). The CDR3 DNA reads as TGTGCCAGCTGTAAGGGGCCCTCGACAAACACCATATATTTT. As protein: CASCKGPSTNTIYF.

The chain couples TRBV27 to TRBJ2-1; 7 nucleotides align to TRBD1. V was pared by 8 bases and J by 0 bases, with 13 bases of the junction left unmatched. The CDR3 totals 17 residues. The germline V gene encodes CDR1 MNHEY and CDR2 SMNVEV (reference sequence). The CDR3 DNA is TGTGCCAGCGGGAATGAACCGGGACAGAGCTCCTACAATGAGCAGTTCTTC. Its translation is CASGNEPGQSSYNEQFF.

The count of this clone is one. This chain joins TRBV29-1 and TRBJ2-1; 8 bases agree with TRBD1. This CDR3 is built from 13 residues. Germline loops: CDR1 SQVTM, CDR2 ANQGSEA. After removal of 5 bases from V and 7 bases from J, the junction contained 7 bases not matched to a gene. CDR3 protein: CSVPRTGRNEQFF. CDR3 bases: TGCAGCGTTCCCAGGACAGGGAGGAATGAGCAGTTCTTC.

The chain has TRBV5-1 and TRBJ2-1; TRBD2 matches at 10 bases. The ends lost 4 bases at V and 7 bases at J; junction bases unmatched: 8. The CDR3 consists of 15 residues. CDR1 SGHRS and CDR2 YFSETQ come from the germline V gene. CDR3 sequence: CASSRGLARGNEQFF. Here the CDR3 DNA reads TGCGCCAGCAGCCGGGGACTAGCGAGAGGGAATGAGCAGTTCTTC.